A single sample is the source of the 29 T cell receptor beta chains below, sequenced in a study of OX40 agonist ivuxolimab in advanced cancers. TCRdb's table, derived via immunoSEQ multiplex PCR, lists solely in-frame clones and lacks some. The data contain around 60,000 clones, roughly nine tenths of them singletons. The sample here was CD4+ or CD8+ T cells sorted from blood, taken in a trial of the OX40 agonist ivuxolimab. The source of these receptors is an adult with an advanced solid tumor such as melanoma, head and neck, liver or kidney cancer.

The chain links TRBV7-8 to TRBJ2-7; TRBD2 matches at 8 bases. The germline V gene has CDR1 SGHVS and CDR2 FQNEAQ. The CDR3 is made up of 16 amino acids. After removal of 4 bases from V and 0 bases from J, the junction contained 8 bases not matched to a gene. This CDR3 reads CASSYTRLASSYEQYF. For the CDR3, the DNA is TGTGCCAGCAGCTACACTCGACTAGCGAGCTCCTACGAGCAGTACTTC.

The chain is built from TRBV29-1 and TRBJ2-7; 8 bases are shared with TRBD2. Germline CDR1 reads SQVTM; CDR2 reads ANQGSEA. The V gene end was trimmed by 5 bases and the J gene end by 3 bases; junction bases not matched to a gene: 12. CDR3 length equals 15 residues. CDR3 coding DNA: TGCAGCGTTTGGGGGTTTAGCGGGAAGGTCTACGAGCAGTACTTC. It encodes CSVWGFSGKVYEQYF.

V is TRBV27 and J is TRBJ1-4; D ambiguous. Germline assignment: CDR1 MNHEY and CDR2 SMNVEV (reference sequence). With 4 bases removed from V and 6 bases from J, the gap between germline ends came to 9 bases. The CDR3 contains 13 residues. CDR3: CASSWGYDEKLFF. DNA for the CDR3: TGTGCCAGCAGTTGGGGTTATGATGAAAAACTGTTTTTT.

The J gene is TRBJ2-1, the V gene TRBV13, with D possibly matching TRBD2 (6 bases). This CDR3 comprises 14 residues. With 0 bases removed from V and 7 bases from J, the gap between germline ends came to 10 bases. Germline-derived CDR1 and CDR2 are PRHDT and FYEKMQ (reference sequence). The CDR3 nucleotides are TGTGCCAGCAGCTTAGGGCAGGAGGGTAATGAGCAGTTCTTC. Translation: CASSLGQEGNEQFF.

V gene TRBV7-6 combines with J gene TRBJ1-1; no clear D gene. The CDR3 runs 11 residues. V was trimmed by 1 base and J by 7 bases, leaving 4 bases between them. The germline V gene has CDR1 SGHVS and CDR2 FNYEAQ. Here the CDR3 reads CASSLGDEAFF. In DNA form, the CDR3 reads TGTGCCAGCAGCTTAGGTGATGAAGCTTTCTTT.

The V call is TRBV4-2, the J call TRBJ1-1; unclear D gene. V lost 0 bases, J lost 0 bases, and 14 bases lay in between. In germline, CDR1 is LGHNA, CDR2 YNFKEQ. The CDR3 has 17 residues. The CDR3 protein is CASSQDWDTAMNTEAFF. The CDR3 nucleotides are TGTGCCAGCAGCCAAGATTGGGATACCGCCATGAACACTGAAGCTTTCTTT.

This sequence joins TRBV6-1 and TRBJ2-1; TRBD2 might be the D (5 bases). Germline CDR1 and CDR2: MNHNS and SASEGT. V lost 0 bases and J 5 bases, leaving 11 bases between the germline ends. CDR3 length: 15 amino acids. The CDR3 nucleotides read TGTGCCAGCAGTGAAGCCGGAGGCCTGGACAATGAGCAGTTCTTC. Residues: CASSEAGGLDNEQFF.

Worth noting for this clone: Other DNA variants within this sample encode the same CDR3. The CDR3: CASSLYSTDTQYF. CDR3 nucleotides: TGTGCCAGCAGCTTATACAGCACAGATACGCAGTATTTT. The V call is TRBV7-9, the J call TRBJ2-3; D gene ambiguous. V was clipped by 2 bases and J by 0 bases, with 3 bases between them. CDR1 is SEHNR and CDR2 is FQNEAQ in the germline V gene (reference sequence). This CDR3 is built from 13 residues.

Here the CDR3 DNA reads TGCAGTGCTCCGGACAGCTACGAGCAGTACTTC. This sequence encodes CSAPDSYEQYF. The rearrangement joins TRBV20-1 to TRBJ2-7; the D gene is possibly TRBD1 (6 bases). This CDR3 region has 11 residues. With 5 bases removed from V and 3 bases from J, the gap between germline ends came to 8 bases. CDR1 and CDR2 (germline): DFQATT, SNEGSKA (reference sequence).

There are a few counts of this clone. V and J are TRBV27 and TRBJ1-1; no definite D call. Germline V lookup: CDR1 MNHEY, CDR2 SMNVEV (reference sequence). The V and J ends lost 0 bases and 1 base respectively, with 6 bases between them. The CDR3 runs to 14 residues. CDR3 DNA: TGTGCCAGCAGTTTATCCTCGGGGAACACTGAAGCTTTCTTT. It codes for CASSLSSGNTEAFF.

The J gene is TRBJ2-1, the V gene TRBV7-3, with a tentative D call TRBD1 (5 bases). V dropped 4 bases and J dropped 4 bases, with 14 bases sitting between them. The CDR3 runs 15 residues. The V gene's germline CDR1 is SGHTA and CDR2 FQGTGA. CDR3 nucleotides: TGTGCCAGCAGCTGGAGTGAAGCAGGGTACAATGAGCAGTTCTTC. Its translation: CASSWSEAGYNEQFF.

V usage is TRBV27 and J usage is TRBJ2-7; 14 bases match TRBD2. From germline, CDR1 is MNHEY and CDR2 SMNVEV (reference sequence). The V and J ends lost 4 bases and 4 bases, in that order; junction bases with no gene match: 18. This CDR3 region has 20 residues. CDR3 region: CASSSTLGQQGLAGVYEQYF. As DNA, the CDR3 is TGTGCCAGCAGTTCAACATTGGGACAGCAGGGACTAGCGGGAGTATACGAGCAGTACTTC.

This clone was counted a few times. CDR3 region: CSVISGQGMNTEAFF. DNA of the CDR3: TGCAGCGTAATTTCGGGACAGGGGATGAACACTGAAGCTTTCTTT. This sequence joins TRBV29-1 and TRBJ1-1, with 10 nucleotides matching TRBD1. The CDR3 runs to 15 residues. V lost 6 bases to trimming and J lost 0 bases; unmatched junction nucleotides: 7. Germline-derived CDR1 and CDR2 are SQVTM and ANQGSEA.

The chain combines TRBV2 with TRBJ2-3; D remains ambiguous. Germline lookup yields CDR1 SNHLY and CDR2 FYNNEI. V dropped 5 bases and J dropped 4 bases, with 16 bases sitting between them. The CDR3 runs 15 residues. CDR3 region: CASSPTPGYADTQYF. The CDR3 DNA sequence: TGTGCCAGCAGTCCGACCCCTGGCTATGCAGATACGCAGTATTTT.

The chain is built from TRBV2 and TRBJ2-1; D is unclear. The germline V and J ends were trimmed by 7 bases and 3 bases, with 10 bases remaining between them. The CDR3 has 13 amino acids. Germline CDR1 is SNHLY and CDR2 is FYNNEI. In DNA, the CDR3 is TGTGCCAGCAACTCTGGCAACTACAATGAGCAGTTCTTC. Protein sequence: CASNSGNYNEQFF.

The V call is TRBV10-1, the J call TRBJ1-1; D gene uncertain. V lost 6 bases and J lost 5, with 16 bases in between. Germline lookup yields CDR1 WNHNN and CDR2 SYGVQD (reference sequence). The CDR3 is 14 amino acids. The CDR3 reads CASSPGGRTTEAFF. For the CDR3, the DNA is TGCGCCAGCAGCCCTGGAGGGCGAACTACTGAAGCTTTCTTT.

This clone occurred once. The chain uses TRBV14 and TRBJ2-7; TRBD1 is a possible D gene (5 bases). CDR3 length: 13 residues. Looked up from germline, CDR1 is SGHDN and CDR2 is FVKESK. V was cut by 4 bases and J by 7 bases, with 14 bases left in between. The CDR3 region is CASSLQGSSEQYF. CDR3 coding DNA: TGTGCCAGCAGCCTGCAGGGCTCCTCTGAGCAGTACTTC.

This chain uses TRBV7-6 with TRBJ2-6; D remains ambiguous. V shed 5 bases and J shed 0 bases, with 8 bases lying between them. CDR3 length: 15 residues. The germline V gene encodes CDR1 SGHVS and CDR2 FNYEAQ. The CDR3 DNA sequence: TGTGCCAGCAGCGAGATTTACTCTGGGGCCAACGTCCTGACTTTC. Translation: CASSEIYSGANVLTF.

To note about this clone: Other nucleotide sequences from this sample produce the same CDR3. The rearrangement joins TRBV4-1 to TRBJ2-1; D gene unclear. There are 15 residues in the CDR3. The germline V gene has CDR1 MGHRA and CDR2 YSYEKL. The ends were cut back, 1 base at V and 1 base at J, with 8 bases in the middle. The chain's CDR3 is CASSQVPLSYNEQFF. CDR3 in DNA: TGCGCCAGCAGCCAAGTTCCGCTTTCCTACAATGAGCAGTTCTTC.

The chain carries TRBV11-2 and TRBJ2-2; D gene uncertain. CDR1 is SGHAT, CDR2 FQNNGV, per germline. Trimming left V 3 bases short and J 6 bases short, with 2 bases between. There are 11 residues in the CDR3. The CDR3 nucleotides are TGTGCCAGCAGCTTCGCCGGGGAGCTGTTTTTT. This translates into CASSFAGELFF. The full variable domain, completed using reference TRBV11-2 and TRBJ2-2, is EAGVAQSPRYKIIEKRQSVAFWCNPISGHATLYWYQQILGQGPKLLIQFQNNGVVDDSQLPKDRFSAERLKGVDSTLKIQPAKLEDSAVYLCASSFAGELFFGEGSRLTVL.

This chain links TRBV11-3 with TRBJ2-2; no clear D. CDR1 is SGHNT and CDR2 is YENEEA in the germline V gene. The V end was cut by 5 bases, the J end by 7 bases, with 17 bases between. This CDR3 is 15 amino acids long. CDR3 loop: CASSPPTVGSGELFF. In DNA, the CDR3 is TGTGCCAGCAGCCCCCCCACCGTGGGAAGCGGGGAGCTGTTTTTT.

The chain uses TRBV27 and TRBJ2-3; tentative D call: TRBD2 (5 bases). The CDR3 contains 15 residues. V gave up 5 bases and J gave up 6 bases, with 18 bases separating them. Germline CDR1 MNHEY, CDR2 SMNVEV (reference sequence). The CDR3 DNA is TGTGCCAGCAGTCCCAGCCTGGCGGGCCTGGATACGCAGTATTTT. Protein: CASSPSLAGLDTQYF.

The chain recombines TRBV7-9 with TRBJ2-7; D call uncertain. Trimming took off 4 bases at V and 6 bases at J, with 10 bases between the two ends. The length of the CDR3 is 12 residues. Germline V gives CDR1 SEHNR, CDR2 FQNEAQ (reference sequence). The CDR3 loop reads CASSSANGEQYF. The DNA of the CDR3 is TGTGCCAGCAGCTCGGCTAACGGCGAGCAGTACTTC.

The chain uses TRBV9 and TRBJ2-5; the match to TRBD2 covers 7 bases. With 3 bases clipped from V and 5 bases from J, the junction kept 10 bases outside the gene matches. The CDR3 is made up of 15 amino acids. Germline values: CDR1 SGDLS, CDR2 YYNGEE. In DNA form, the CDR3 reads TGTGCCAGCAGCGGGAGCGGGATGCTCTCGGAGACCCAGTACTTC. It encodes CASSGSGMLSETQYF.

The CDR3 loop reads CASSRRLAGGFEQYF. DNA for the CDR3: TGTGCCAGCAGCCGACGACTAGCGGGAGGGTTCGAGCAGTACTTC. The chain has TRBV11-2 and TRBJ2-7; TRBD2 matches at 14 bases. V gave up 5 bases and J gave up 6 bases; unmatched junction bases: 6. Germline lookup yields CDR1 SGHAT and CDR2 FQNNGV. This CDR3 is built from 15 residues.

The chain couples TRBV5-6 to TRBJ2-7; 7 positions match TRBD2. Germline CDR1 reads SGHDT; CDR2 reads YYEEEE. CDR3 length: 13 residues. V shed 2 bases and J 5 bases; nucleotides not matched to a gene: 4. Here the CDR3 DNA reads TGTGCCAGCAGCTTTGAACTAGCGAACGAGCAGTACTTC. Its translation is CASSFELANEQYF.

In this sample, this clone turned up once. The CDR3 DNA sequence: TGTGCCAGCAGCCGTGGGACCGACTTGGCCGGGGAGCTGTTTTTT. Translated: CASSRGTDLAGELFF. The chain is built from TRBV27 and TRBJ2-2, with D perhaps assigned TRBD1 or TRBD2 (5 bases each). The V end was cut by 6 bases, the J end by 6 bases, with 17 bases between. Germline-derived CDR1 and CDR2 are MNHEY and SMNVEV (reference sequence). The CDR3 contains 15 residues.

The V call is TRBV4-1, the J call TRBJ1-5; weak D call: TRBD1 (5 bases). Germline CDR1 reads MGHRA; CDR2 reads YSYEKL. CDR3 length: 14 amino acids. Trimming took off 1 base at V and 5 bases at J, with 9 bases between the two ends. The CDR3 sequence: CASSQVGGYQPQHF. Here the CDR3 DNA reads TGCGCCAGCAGCCAAGTTGGGGGGTATCAGCCCCAGCATTTT.

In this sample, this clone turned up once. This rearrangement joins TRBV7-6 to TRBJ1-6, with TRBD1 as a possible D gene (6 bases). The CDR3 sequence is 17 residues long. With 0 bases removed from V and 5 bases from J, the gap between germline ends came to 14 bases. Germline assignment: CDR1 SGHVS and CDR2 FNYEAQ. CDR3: CASSLALSGVHNSPLHF. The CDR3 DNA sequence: TGTGCCAGCAGCTTAGCCCTCTCAGGGGTTCATAATTCACCCCTCCACTTT.